These T cell receptor beta chains were read from a single sample in a study of CD8 T cells in Susac syndrome. A single record per CDR3 protein comes from TCRdb applying MiXCR to the immunoSEQ multiplex PCR reads. The sample carries 100,000 to 150,000 distinct CDR3 sequences, 90% to 95% recorded once. Material for sequencing was CD4+ T cells from PBMCs. The receptors stem from a human donor in good health. CDR3s include the opening cysteine and the closing phenylalanine or tryptophan. Fields, in order: J gene, D gene, V gene, clone size, CDR3 length, CDR3 DNA, CDR3 protein. The D gene is left open where the match is weak. A row's size may be missing; if present it is once, few, many or a size class.

TRBJ2-2	NA	TRBV2	NA	15	TGTGCCAGCAGTGTACAGGCCCCGAACACCGGGGAGCTGTTTTTT	CASSVQAPNTGELFF
TRBJ2-1	TRBD1	TRBV29-1	NA	15	TGCAGCTCCGAAATGACAGGGAGCTCCTACAATGAGCAGTTCTTC	CSSEMTGSSYNEQFF
TRBJ2-7	NA	TRBV20-1	NA	13	TGCAGTGCGAGGGAGGCCGCCCCCTACGAGCAGTACTTC	CSAREAAPYEQYF
TRBJ2-3	TRBD1	TRBV7-9	NA	14	TGTGCCAGCAGCCTTACAGGGGCGGGAGATACGCAGTATTTT	CASSLTGAGDTQYF
TRBJ2-2	NA	TRBV13	NA	15	TGTGCCAGCAGCTCGGGACAGCGGGGATCCGGGGAGCTGTTTTTT	CASSSGQRGSGELFF
TRBJ1-5	NA	TRBV11-2	NA	11	TGTGCCAGCAATATTCCCCGACCCCAGCATTTT	CASNIPRPQHF
TRBJ1-2	NA	TRBV6-5	NA	13	TGTGCCAGCAGAGAGACAGGAACCTATGGCTACACCTTC	CASRETGTYGYTF
TRBJ1-1	NA	TRBV12-3/TRBV12-4	NA	15	TGTGCCAGCGTCCTCCGGGGCGGAAGAAACACTGAAGCTTTCTTT	CASVLRGGRNTEAFF
TRBJ2-7	TRBD2	TRBV28	once	15	TGTGCCAGCAGCCCAACTAGCGGGAACTCCTACGAGCAGTACTTC	CASSPTSGNSYEQYF
TRBJ1-3	NA	TRBV2	NA	12	TGTGCCAGCAACCCGCTAGGAAACACCATATATTTT	CASNPLGNTIYF
TRBJ1-1	NA	TRBV6-1	NA	12	TGTGCCAGCAGTGAACACAGGGTTGAAGCTTTCTTT	CASSEHRVEAFF
TRBJ2-5	TRBD1	TRBV18	NA	17	TGTGCCAGCTCCCGGGGACAGGGAAACGGCTACCAAGAGACCCAGTACTTC	CASSRGQGNGYQETQYF
TRBJ2-2	NA	TRBV6-5	NA	17	TGTGCCAGCAGTTACTCTAAAAGCAACGCGAACACCGGGGAGCTGTTTTTT	CASSYSKSNANTGELFF
TRBJ2-6	NA	TRBV19	few	14	TGTGCCAGTAGTCGGGGCTCCGGGGCCAACGTCCTGACTTTC	CASSRGSGANVLTF
TRBJ1-1	NA	TRBV3-1	NA	12	TGTGCCAGCAGCCTATTGGGGGAGAAAGCTTTCTTT	CASSLLGEKAFF
TRBJ2-7	TRBD1	TRBV15	NA	15	TGTGCCACCAGCAGGCTTAAACAGGGGGCTTACGAGCAGTACTTC	CATSRLKQGAYEQYF
TRBJ2-6	NA	TRBV5-6	NA	18	TGTGCCAGCAGCTTGGTCCGGACGGACTTCTCTGGGGCCAACGTCCTGACTTTC	CASSLVRTDFSGANVLTF
TRBJ2-3	NA	TRBV4-2	once	12	TGTGCCAGCAGTCGCACTACAGATACGCAGTATTTT	CASSRTTDTQYF
TRBJ2-7	NA	TRBV29-1	once	14	TGCAGCGTTGTTACCAGGCAGGACTCCTACGAGCAGTACTTC	CSVVTRQDSYEQYF
TRBJ2-1	TRBD2	TRBV6-1	NA	14	TGTGCCAGCATGCTAGCGGGGGCCTACAATGAGCAGTTCTTC	CASMLAGAYNEQFF
TRBJ1-1	NA	TRBV19	once	14	TGTGCCAGTAGTATAGGATCCGCCAACACTGAAGCTTTCTTT	CASSIGSANTEAFF
TRBJ2-2	TRBD1	TRBV19	NA	17	TGTGCCAGTAGTATAGATCGAGGACAGGCCTATTTCGGGGAGCTGTTTTTT	CASSIDRGQAYFGELFF
TRBJ2-7	NA	TRBV5-1	NA	15	TGCGCCAGCAGCTTTAATTACAGGGCCCCCTACGAGCAGTACTTC	CASSFNYRAPYEQYF